One sample yielded the 21 T cell receptor beta chains listed below, sequenced in a study of shared T cell receptors in the human thymus. Here immunoSEQ multiplex PCR was the method, and the copy in TCRdb shows in-frame clones only, minus some. The sample gives 500,000 to 750,000 clones, approximately 90% of which show up once; approximately 0.011% is in the top ten. These data are also associated with another study on human thymus T cells.

Sequencing input: thymocytes. The receptors come from a boy younger than two with a congenital heart defect.

The V gene is TRBV11-2, the J gene TRBJ2-1; a weak D match, TRBD2 (5 bases). Germline-derived CDR1 and CDR2 are SGHAT and FQNNGV. This CDR3 has 17 amino acids. The ends were cut back, 4 bases at V and 1 base at J, with 17 bases in the middle. This CDR3 reads CASSYSPGLASYNEQFF. The DNA for the CDR3 is TGTGCCAGCAGCTATAGCCCTGGTCTAGCTTCCTACAATGAGCAGTTCTTC. Supplemented by reference TRBV11-2 and TRBJ2-1, the full variable domain reads EAGVAQSPRYKIIEKRQSVAFWCNPISGHATLYWYQQILGQGPKLLIQFQNNGVVDDSQLPKDRFSAERLKGVDSTLKIQPAKLEDSAVYLCASSYSPGLASYNEQFFGPGTRLTVL.

The chain is built from TRBV15 and TRBJ1-6, with 9 bases lining up with TRBD1. The CDR3 length is 18 residues. V lost 0 bases, J lost 2 bases, and 5 bases stayed unmatched. CDR1 is LNHNV, CDR2 YYDKDF, per germline (reference sequence). CDR3 in amino acids: CATSRDRGQGPYNSPLHF. The CDR3 DNA is TGTGCCACCAGCAGAGATCGGGGACAGGGTCCCTATAATTCACCCCTCCACTTT.

This chain uses TRBV11-3 with TRBJ2-7; D gene uncertain. Trimming took off 0 bases at V and 3 bases at J, with 9 bases between the two ends. Germline assignment: CDR1 SGHNT and CDR2 YENEEA. There are 14 residues in the CDR3. The CDR3 is CASSLDNGIYEQYF. Written as DNA, the CDR3 is TGTGCCAGCAGCTTAGATAACGGTATCTACGAGCAGTACTTC.

The chain uses TRBV9 and TRBJ2-7, with a possible D match to TRBD2 (6 bases). CDR1 SGDLS and CDR2 YYNGEE come from the germline V gene. V lost 1 base, J lost 5 bases, and 10 bases lay in between. CDR3 size: 13 residues. CDR3 nucleotides: TGTGCCAGCAGCGTAACCCTAGCGAACGAGCAGTACTTC. Translation: CASSVTLANEQYF.

The V and J genes are TRBV30 and TRBJ2-7; 10 bases align to TRBD2. CDR1 GTSNPN and CDR2 SVGIG come from the germline V gene (reference sequence). The junction had 8 bases not matched to a gene; V was cut back by 5 bases and J by 7 bases. This CDR3 spans 13 amino acids. The CDR3 DNA follows: TGTGCCTGGGAAGCGGGAGGGCCCCCTGAGCAGTACTTC. The encoded protein is CAWEAGGPPEQYF.

The chain joins TRBV28 to TRBJ1-2, with 9 nucleotides matching TRBD1. The germline gives CDR1 MDHEN, CDR2 SYDVKM. The CDR3 spans 17 residues. V lost 4 bases, J lost 7 bases, and 16 bases stayed unmatched. CDR3 protein: CASSYYRKGQGPFGYTF. The DNA for the CDR3 is TGTGCCAGCAGTTATTATAGAAAGGGACAGGGCCCGTTTGGCTACACCTTC.

V gene TRBV2 combines with J gene TRBJ2-3, with 15 bases that match TRBD2. The germline V gene has CDR1 SNHLY and CDR2 FYNNEI. The V and J ends lost 1 base and 4 bases, in that order; junction bases with no gene match: 15. The length of the CDR3 is 21 residues. CDR3 bases: TGTGCCAGCAGTGAAGAGGGGACTAGCGGGAGGCTGGCAGGCGGGTCAGATACGCAGTATTTT. It yields the protein CASSEEGTSGRLAGGSDTQYF. Looking up the rest from reference TRBV2 and TRBJ2-3 gives the full variable domain: EPEVTQTPSHQVTQMGQEVILRCVPISNHLYFYWYRQILGQKVEFLVSFYNNEISEKSEIFDDQFSVERPDGSNFTLKIRSTKLEDSAMYFCASSEEGTSGRLAGGSDTQYFGPGTRLTVL.

The genes are TRBV6-9 and TRBJ2-7; TRBD1 aligns across 8 bases. Germline V gene data show CDR1 as MNHGY and CDR2 as SVAAGI. J was trimmed by 5 bases and V by 5 bases; bases with no gene match: 8. The CDR3 is 14 amino acids. This CDR3 is CASSAGQGSNEQYF. CDR3 coding DNA: TGTGCCAGCAGTGCTGGACAGGGATCCAACGAGCAGTACTTC.

V usage is TRBV4-2 and J usage is TRBJ2-7; 9 bases agree with TRBD2. The V gene's germline CDR1 is LGHNA and CDR2 YNFKEQ. This CDR3 is built from 16 residues. V trimming: 4 bases; J trimming: 4 bases; junction bases outside the gene matches: 11. The DNA of the CDR3 is TGTGCCAGCAGCCCCAGAGAGCGGGGGGTAAAATACGAGCAGTACTTC. This gives the protein CASSPRERGVKYEQYF.

This rearrangement joins TRBV4-3 to TRBJ2-7, with TRBD1 matching 10 bases. Per the germline V gene, CDR1 is LGHNA and CDR2 is YSLEER. The CDR3 is made up of 19 amino acids. After removal of 0 bases from V and 0 bases from J, the junction contained 11 bases not matched to a gene. CDR3: CASSQERDRGRVSSYEQYF. The CDR3 bases are TGCGCCAGCAGCCAAGAAAGGGACAGGGGAAGAGTCAGCTCCTACGAGCAGTACTTC.

The genes are TRBV7-2 and TRBJ1-1; D remains unclear. V lost 1 base to trimming and J lost 5 bases, with 5 bases between them. Germline CDR1 is SGHTA and CDR2 is FQGNSA. This CDR3 has 12 residues. CDR3 bases: TGTGCCAGCAGCTTAGTCCGGACTGAAGCTTTCTTT. Translating gives CASSLVRTEAFF.

This clone has only one observation. This rearrangement joins TRBV29-1 to TRBJ2-4, with 8 bases matching TRBD1. The trim removed 7 bases at V and 0 bases at J, leaving 11 bases unmatched. This CDR3 has 16 amino acids. The germline V gene has CDR1 SQVTM and CDR2 ANQGSEA. The CDR3 DNA reads TGCAGCGACGGACAGGGAACCCCTCTAGCCAAAAACATTCAGTACTTC. The encoded protein is CSDGQGTPLAKNIQYF.

The gene calls are TRBV11-2 and TRBJ1-1; tentatively, D is TRBD1 (5 bases). The CDR3 has 15 amino acids. Trimming removed 3 bases from V and 4 bases from J, with 15 bases in between. Germline V CDR1 and CDR2: SGHAT, FQNNGV. CDR3 loop: CASSFRTGGGTEAFF. The CDR3 DNA reads TGTGCCAGCAGCTTTCGAACCGGGGGGGGCACTGAAGCTTTCTTT.

The chain joins TRBV25-1 to TRBJ2-2; the match to TRBD1 covers 8 bases. With 7 bases clipped from V and 0 bases from J, the junction kept 7 bases outside the gene matches. The CDR3 has 16 amino acids. The germline V gene encodes CDR1 MGHDK and CDR2 SYGVNS. The CDR3 loop reads CASNPQGAPNTGELFF. CDR3 coding DNA: TGTGCCAGCAATCCCCAGGGGGCCCCGAACACCGGGGAGCTGTTTTTT.

The chain is built from TRBV7-8 and TRBJ2-1, with 9 bases fitting TRBD2. Germline assignment: CDR1 SGHVS and CDR2 FQNEAQ. The CDR3 has 16 residues. With V trimmed by 5 bases and J by 1 base, 6 bases remained unmatched. The CDR3 here is CASSPNGLASYNEQFF. CDR3 sequence (DNA): TGTGCCAGCAGCCCTAACGGACTAGCGTCCTACAATGAGCAGTTCTTC.

This CDR3 reads CASSQEGAPSYEQYF. CDR3 bases: TGCGCCAGCAGCCAAGAGGGGGCCCCCTCCTACGAGCAGTACTTC. The V and J genes are TRBV4-1 and TRBJ2-7, with D perhaps TRBD1 (6 bases). This CDR3 has 15 amino acids. Trimming removed 0 bases from V and 0 bases from J, with 9 bases in between. Germline CDR1 MGHRA, CDR2 YSYEKL.

The chain links TRBV5-6 to TRBJ2-3; 7 bases are shared with TRBD1. CDR3 length equals 16 residues. Germline CDR1 SGHDT, CDR2 YYEEEE. V dropped 0 bases and J dropped 2; count of bases not matched to a gene: 6. The CDR3 DNA reads as TGTGCCAGCAGCTTGGTCCCAGGGGGATACACAGATACGCAGTATTTT. Its protein product is CASSLVPGGYTDTQYF.

The chain combines TRBV27 with TRBJ2-1; 9 bases fit TRBD1. Germline trimming cut 3 bases from V and 4 bases from J; bases unmatched to any gene: 1. Per the germline V gene, CDR1 is MNHEY and CDR2 is SMNVEV (reference sequence). This CDR3 is built from 14 residues. CDR3 bases: TGTGCCAGCAGTTTCGGGACAGGGTACAATGAGCAGTTCTTC. Translation: CASSFGTGYNEQFF.

The chain joins TRBV25-1 to TRBJ1-1; maybe TRBD1 (6 bases). This CDR3 comprises 17 residues. Germline V gene data show CDR1 as MGHDK and CDR2 as SYGVNS. Trimming took off 3 bases at V and 0 bases at J, with 17 bases between the two ends. CDR3 residues: CASSDPSLDSLNTEAFF. DNA for the CDR3: TGTGCCAGCAGTGATCCTTCTCTGGACAGTCTGAACACTGAAGCTTTCTTT.

The table lists this clone with a count of one. The chain is built from TRBV6-4 and TRBJ2-7; 10 positions match TRBD1. Germline assignment: CDR1 MRHNA and CDR2 SNTAGT. The CDR3 totals 17 residues. V gave up 2 bases and J gave up 0 bases; unmatched junction bases: 7. Here the CDR3 reads CASSDKGTGVRSYEQYF. CDR3 DNA: TGTGCCAGCAGTGACAAAGGGACAGGGGTTCGCTCCTACGAGCAGTACTTC.

This chain connects TRBV7-8 to TRBJ2-7; tentative D call: TRBD2 (6 bases). V lost 1 base and J 3 bases, leaving 13 bases between the germline ends. Germline CDR1 is SGHVS and CDR2 is FQNEAQ. The CDR3 totals 15 residues. The DNA of the CDR3 is TGTGCCAGCAGCTTAGTGGGGGACTCCATCTACGAGCAGTACTTC. Translating gives CASSLVGDSIYEQYF.